The 17 T cell receptor beta chains presented below share a single source sample, sequenced in a study of blood T cell repertoires in COVID-19. Libraries were prepared by immunoSEQ multiplex PCR; TCRdb keeps only in-frame clonotypes and omits some of them. The table lists approximately 26,000 clones, 89% of them singletons. Sequenced input: peripheral blood. These receptors originate from a human donor with acute or convalescent COVID-19. The donor label of this sample is uncertain.

This clone appeared once. This sequence joins TRBV7-9 and TRBJ2-5; possible D gene TRBD2, 6 bases. Trimming removed 8 bases from V and 1 base from J, with 11 bases in between. This CDR3 contains 13 residues. CDR1 is SEHNR, CDR2 FQNEAQ, per germline (reference sequence). CDR3 region: CASLREAQETQYF. The CDR3 DNA reads as TGTGCCAGCCTGAGGGAGGCCCAAGAGACCCAGTACTTC. Full variable domain (rest looked up from reference TRBV7-9 and TRBJ2-5): DTGVSQNPRHKITKRGQNVTFRCDPISEHNRLYWYRQTLGQGPEFLTYFQNEAQLEKSRLLSDRFSAERPKGSFSTLEIQRTEQGDSAMYLCASLREAQETQYFGPGTRLLVL.

The V call is TRBV1, the J call TRBJ1-4; no check of the table's D call, TRBD1, against the DNA was made. TRBV1 has pseudogene status. This CDR3 is 18 amino acids long. CDR3 nucleotides: TGCACCAGCAGCCAAGTGAGGACAGGGGGCTCGGCTAATGAAAAACTGTTTTTT. Translating gives CTSSQVRTGGSANEKLFF.

Only a few counts were recorded for this clone. The chain couples TRBV4-2 to TRBJ2-7; no definite D call. Germline V gives CDR1 LGHNA, CDR2 YNFKEQ. The CDR3 is made up of 13 amino acids. V dropped 0 bases and J dropped 4 bases, with 7 bases sitting between them. The CDR3 sequence is CASSQDREYEQYF. The DNA for the CDR3 is TGTGCCAGCAGCCAAGATCGAGAATACGAGCAGTACTTC.

The genes are TRBV10-3 and TRBJ2-5; 8 nucleotides align to TRBD2. This CDR3 comprises 14 residues. V was pared by 0 bases and J by 3 bases, with 0 bases of the junction left unmatched. CDR1 is ENHRY and CDR2 is SYGVKD in the germline V gene. DNA of the CDR3: TGTGCCATCAGTGAGTCTAGCGGGGAAGAGACCCAGTACTTC. It yields the protein CAISESSGEETQYF.

This chain joins TRBV7-2 and TRBJ2-5; D is perhaps TRBD2 (5 bases). This CDR3 region has 14 residues. The V end was cut by 6 bases, the J end by 4 bases, with 15 bases between. Per the germline V gene, CDR1 is SGHTA and CDR2 is FQGNSA. The DNA of the CDR3 is TGTGCCAGCAGTTCCCCCCGGGGAAGAGAGACCCAGTACTTC. It is translated as CASSSPRGRETQYF.

As for this clone: Germline and junction disagree at one end, which may indicate a read error. This chain joins TRBV7-7 and TRBJ2-1; 11 nucleotides align to TRBD2. The CDR3 extends over 15 amino acids. The germline gives CDR1 SSHAT, CDR2 FNYEAQ (reference sequence). The CDR3 here is CASSPSGGRVTEQFF. CDR3 DNA sequence: TGTGCTAGCAGCCCTAGCGGGGGGCGGGTCACTGAGCAGTTCTTC.

Only a few counts were recorded for this clone. The V call is TRBV2, the J call TRBJ2-7, with TRBD2 identical over 11 bases. Germline V CDR1 and CDR2: SNHLY, FYNNEI. The CDR3 spans 14 residues. Germline trimming cut 6 bases from V and 3 bases from J; bases unmatched to any gene: 4. CDR3 sequence: CASSVAGGDYEQYF. The CDR3 nucleotides are TGTGCCAGCAGCGTAGCGGGAGGGGACTACGAGCAGTACTTC.

V and J are TRBV7-2 and TRBJ1-5; no definite D call. CDR1 is SGHTA, CDR2 FQGNSA, per germline. V dropped 4 bases and J dropped 3 bases, with 13 bases sitting between them. This CDR3 region has 15 residues. The CDR3 region has the DNA TGTGCCAGCAGCTCCGGTAGTACCTACAATCAGCCCCAGCATTTT. Protein product: CASSSGSTYNQPQHF.

The chain joins TRBV25-1 to TRBJ1-2; D unresolved. The CDR3 is made up of 11 amino acids. Trimming took off 7 bases at V and 5 bases at J, with 8 bases between the two ends. CDR1 is MGHDK and CDR2 is SYGVNS in the germline V gene. The CDR3 reads CASTGRYGYTF. The DNA for the CDR3 is TGTGCCAGCACCGGGAGGTATGGCTACACCTTC.

V gene TRBV25-1 combines with J gene TRBJ1-1, with D unclear. V was clipped by 3 bases and J by 1 base, with 6 bases between them. The germline CDR1 and CDR2 sequences are MGHDK and SYGVNS. The CDR3 contains 13 residues. Here the CDR3 reads CASSESENTEAFF. CDR3 coding DNA: TGTGCCAGCAGTGAGTCAGAGAACACTGAAGCTTTCTTT.

The rearrangement uses TRBV9 and TRBJ2-1; perhaps TRBD2 as D (5 bases). Germline-derived CDR1 and CDR2 are SGDLS and YYNGEE. The V gene lost 6 bases and the J gene lost 0 bases, with 10 bases spanning the gap. The CDR3 runs to 14 residues. As DNA, the CDR3 is TGTGCCAGCACCCGGACTTTCTCCTACAATGAGCAGTTCTTC. Its translation: CASTRTFSYNEQFF.

This chain links TRBV6-1 with TRBJ2-3; D is ambiguous. Trimming removed 2 bases from V and 2 bases from J, with 11 bases in between. The germline V gene encodes CDR1 MNHNS and CDR2 SASEGT. This CDR3 region has 15 residues. Here the CDR3 DNA reads TGTGCCAGCAGTGAAAAGGCGGCACACACAGATACGCAGTATTTT. It specifies CASSEKAAHTDTQYF.

This chain joins TRBV3-1 (or the pseudogene TRBV3-2) and TRBJ2-2; a weak D match, TRBD1 (5 bases). Between the trimmed V and J ends, which lost 0 bases and 5 bases, there was a span of 22 bases. CDR3 length: 19 residues. Germline lookup yields CDR1 LGHDT and CDR2 YNNKEL (reference sequence). The CDR3 loop reads CASSQDIGSGRDKTGELFF. CDR3 coding DNA: TGTGCCAGCAGCCAAGATATCGGCAGTGGCAGGGATAAAACCGGGGAGCTGTTTTTT.

This clone appeared once. This sequence joins TRBV19 and TRBJ2-7, with TRBD1 identical over 10 bases. Losses at the gene ends were 5 bases for V and 4 bases for J; bases not matched to a gene: 8. The germline CDR1 and CDR2 sequences are LNHDA and SQIVND (reference sequence). The CDR3 has 15 amino acids. The CDR3, as DNA: TGTGCCAGTAGTGTATCCGGGACAGGGGTATACGAGCAGTACTTC. Its translation is CASSVSGTGVYEQYF.

This rearrangement joins TRBV5-1 to TRBJ2-7; no clear D. The CDR3 runs to 12 residues. The germline V and J ends were trimmed by 3 bases and 0 bases, with 4 bases remaining between them. The V gene's germline CDR1 is SGHRS and CDR2 YFSETQ. Written as DNA, the CDR3 is TGCGCCAGCAGCTCCCTCTCCTACGAGCAGTACTTC. It is translated as CASSSLSYEQYF.

The genes are TRBV19 and TRBJ1-5; unclear D gene. Trimming took 5 bases from V and 7 from J, leaving 12 bases between them. There are 13 residues in the CDR3. The germline V gene has CDR1 LNHDA and CDR2 SQIVND (reference sequence). CDR3 sequence (DNA): TGTGCCAGTAGTCTGACTGACCGGCAGCCCCAGCATTTT. Encoded protein: CASSLTDRQPQHF.

The chain is built from TRBV7-2 and TRBJ1-1, with a tentative D call TRBD1 (5 bases). CDR1 SGHTA and CDR2 FQGNSA come from the germline V gene. This CDR3 is 14 amino acids long. Trimming took 5 bases from V and 6 from J, leaving 16 bases between them. CDR3 sequence reads: CASSRRQGNPEAFF. CDR3 nucleotides: TGTGCCAGCAGCCGCCGGCAGGGTAACCCTGAAGCTTTCTTT.